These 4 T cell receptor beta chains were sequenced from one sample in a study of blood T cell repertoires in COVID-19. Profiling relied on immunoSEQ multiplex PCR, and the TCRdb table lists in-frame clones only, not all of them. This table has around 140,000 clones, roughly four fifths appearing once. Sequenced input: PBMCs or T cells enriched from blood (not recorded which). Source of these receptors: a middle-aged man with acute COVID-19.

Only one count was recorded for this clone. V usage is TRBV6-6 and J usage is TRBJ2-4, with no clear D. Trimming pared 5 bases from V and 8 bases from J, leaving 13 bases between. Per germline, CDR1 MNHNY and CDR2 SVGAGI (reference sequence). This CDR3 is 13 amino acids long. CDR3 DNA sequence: TGTGCCAGCAGTCGCGGTGCCGGTTACATTCAGTACTTC. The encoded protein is CASSRGAGYIQYF.

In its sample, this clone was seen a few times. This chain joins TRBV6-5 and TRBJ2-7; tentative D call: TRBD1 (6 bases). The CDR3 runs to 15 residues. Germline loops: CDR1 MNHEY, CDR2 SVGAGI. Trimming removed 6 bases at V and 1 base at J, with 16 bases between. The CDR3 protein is CASSALGGWSYEQYF. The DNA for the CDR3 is TGTGCCAGCAGCGCCCTTGGGGGCTGGTCCTACGAGCAGTACTTC.

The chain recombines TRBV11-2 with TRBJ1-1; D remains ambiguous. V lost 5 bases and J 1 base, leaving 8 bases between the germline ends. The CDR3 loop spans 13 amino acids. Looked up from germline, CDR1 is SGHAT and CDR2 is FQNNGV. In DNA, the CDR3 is TGTGCCAGCAGCCCCAGGTCGAACACTGAAGCTTTCTTT. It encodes CASSPRSNTEAFF.

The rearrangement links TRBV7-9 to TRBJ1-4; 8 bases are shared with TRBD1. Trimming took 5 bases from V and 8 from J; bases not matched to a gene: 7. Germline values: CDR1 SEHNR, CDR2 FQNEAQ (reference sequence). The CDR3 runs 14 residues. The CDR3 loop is CASSRDRTGEKLFF. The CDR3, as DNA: TGTGCCAGCAGCCGGGACAGGACCGGAGAAAAACTGTTTTTT.